This T cell receptor (beta chain) stems from a study of blood T cell repertoires in COVID-19. Study-level background: Samples representing acute and convalescent COVID-19 were sourced from the United States, Italy and Spain.

As handled by the study authors: Estimates of nucleated cell counts were drawn from the amplification of reference gene primers. Produced via immunoSEQ multiplex PCR; TCRdb's table is partial and in-frame only. V and J calls and clone size come straight from that table; D and trimming were deduced from the DNA. The sample lists about 290,000 clones, roughly nine tenths occurring once. Enrollment of patients from Seattle took place during active infection, with longitudinal follow-up. This clone appeared once. Sequenced: peripheral blood. The sequence derives from a woman in her thirties with COVID-19, enrolled during active disease.

CDR3 residues: CASSVWLGRESPLHF. The CDR3, as DNA: TGTGCCAGCAGCGTTTGGTTGGGGCGCGAATCACCCCTCCACTTT. The chain employs TRBV5-8 and TRBJ1-6, with a weak D call TRBD1 (5 bases). The CDR3 spans 15 residues. The V gene's germline CDR1 is SGHTS and CDR2 YDEGEE. V lost 4 bases and J lost 10, with 18 bases in between. The full variable domain, completed using reference TRBV5-8 and TRBJ1-6, is EAGVTQSPTHLIKTRGQQATLRCSPISGHTSVYWYQQALGLGLQFLLWYDEGEERNRGNFPPRFSGRQFPNYSSELNVNALELEDSALYLCASSVWLGRESPLHFGNGTRLTVT.